The present T cell receptor beta chain was sequenced within a study of cytomegalovirus exposure and HLA in healthy donors. Study-level points and caveats: Upon later analysis, TCR association rates were observed to vary by HLA locus, being highest for DRB1 and lowest for HLA-C. At a 0.05 false discovery rate, a later analysis found around 17,000 TCR beta sequences to be associated with HLA alleles. A few of the chains that were CMV-associated were confirmed in vitro to be specific for CMV antigens.

13 Jbeta primers and 60 Vbeta primers were used for the PCR. The table came from immunoSEQ multiplex PCR; TCRdb's copy has only in-frame clones and leaves some out. The top ten hold about 5.4% of the sample, which has around 90,000 clones, roughly 60% seen once. Points on this clone: What it binds is unknown.

CDR1 and CDR2 (germline): SGDLS, YYNGEE. Trimming left V 4 bases short and J 2 bases short, with 15 bases between. There are 16 residues in the CDR3. Sequenced: PBMCs. This clonotype originated in a boy aged 5-17 years in good health and CMV-seropositive. V is TRBV9 and J is TRBJ2-2; maybe TRBD1 (5 bases). This chain's CDR3 is CASSTQTVLNTGELFF. The DNA of the CDR3 is TGTGCCAGCAGCACCCAGACAGTTCTTAACACCGGGGAGCTGTTTTTT.